A selection of T cell receptor beta chains follows, all from one sample in a study of CD8+ T cells in alopecia areata. Repertoires were generated with immunoSEQ multiplex PCR, while TCRdb's copy carries only in-frame clones and drops some. The sample lists about 140,000 clones, about 86% occurring once. Sequences were derived from CD8+ T cells sorted from blood, sampled at week 4, from a patient treated with tofacitinib. These receptors were taken from a human donor with alopecia areata. Each CDR3 is given with its conserved first and last residue. Each record gives: J gene, V gene, D gene, clone size, CDR3 protein, CDR3 DNA. A D gene is named only where the DNA matches it firmly. The size of a clone is reported for some rows only, either as once, few or many, or as a class for expanded clones.

J gene: TRBJ2-3
V gene: TRBV4-1
D gene: TRBD2
clone size: once
CDR3 protein: CASSRGLAPADTQYF
CDR3 DNA: TGCGCCAGCAGCCGAGGACTAGCCCCAGCGGATACGCAGTATTTT

J gene: TRBJ2-3
V gene: TRBV6-5
D gene: TRBD1
clone size: -
CDR3 protein: CASSYRDSQADTQYF
CDR3 DNA: TGTGCCAGCAGTTACCGGGACAGCCAGGCAGATACGCAGTATTTT

J gene: TRBJ2-7
V gene: TRBV10-3
D gene: -
clone size: -
CDR3 protein: CAISGNYEQYF
CDR3 DNA: TGTGCCATCAGTGGGAATTACGAGCAGTACTTC

J gene: TRBJ2-2
V gene: TRBV29-1
D gene: -
clone size: -
CDR3 protein: CSVDTGLTGELFF
CDR3 DNA: TGCAGCGTTGATACCGGGCTCACCGGGGAGCTGTTTTTT

J gene: TRBJ2-4
V gene: TRBV4-1
D gene: TRBD2
clone size: -
CDR3 protein: CASSQAGSGNIQYF
CDR3 DNA: TGCGCCAGCAGCCAAGCGGGTAGCGGGAACATTCAGTACTTC

J gene: TRBJ2-1
V gene: TRBV11-2
D gene: -
clone size: -
CDR3 protein: CASSLEYELTSNNEQFF
CDR3 DNA: TGTGCCAGCAGCTTAGAATACGAGTTAACCTCAAACAATGAGCAGTTCTTC

J gene: TRBJ2-3
V gene: TRBV11-2
D gene: TRBD2
clone size: -
CDR3 protein: CASSYVPGLAGDTQYF
CDR3 DNA: TGTGCCAGCAGCTATGTTCCGGGACTAGCGGGAGATACGCAGTATTTT

J gene: TRBJ2-7
V gene: TRBV5-1
D gene: TRBD1
clone size: -
CDR3 protein: CASSFGGTGEGEQYF
CDR3 DNA: TGCGCCAGCAGCTTTGGCGGGACAGGGGAGGGCGAGCAGTACTTC

J gene: TRBJ2-7
V gene: TRBV5-5
D gene: -
clone size: -
CDR3 protein: CASSPVRGAYEQYF
CDR3 DNA: TGTGCCAGCAGCCCGGTGAGGGGGGCCTACGAGCAGTACTTC

J gene: TRBJ2-1
V gene: TRBV29-1
D gene: -
clone size: -
CDR3 protein: CSAVKGGYNEQFF
CDR3 DNA: TGCAGCGCTGTCAAGGGGGGGTACAATGAGCAGTTCTTC

J gene: TRBJ2-7
V gene: TRBV5-6
D gene: TRBD2
clone size: -
CDR3 protein: CASSQATSGSEQYF
CDR3 DNA: TGTGCCAGCAGCCAAGCGACTAGCGGGAGCGAGCAGTACTTC

J gene: TRBJ2-7
V gene: TRBV6-5
D gene: TRBD1
clone size: -
CDR3 protein: CASSYSGTGSEQYF
CDR3 DNA: TGTGCCAGCAGTTACTCCGGGACAGGGTCCGAGCAGTACTTC

J gene: TRBJ2-1
V gene: TRBV4-1
D gene: -
clone size: -
CDR3 protein: CASSLPGVHNEQFF
CDR3 DNA: TGCGCCAGCAGCCTCCCGGGGGTCCACAATGAGCAGTTCTTC

J gene: TRBJ1-2
V gene: TRBV30
D gene: TRBD1
clone size: -
CDR3 protein: CAWSEPGQGRYGYTF
CDR3 DNA: TGTGCCTGGAGTGAGCCGGGACAGGGTCGGTATGGCTACACCTTC

J gene: TRBJ2-7
V gene: TRBV10-2
D gene: -
clone size: -
CDR3 protein: CASYTAYEQYF
CDR3 DNA: TGCGCCAGCTACACGGCCTACGAGCAGTACTTC

J gene: TRBJ1-5
V gene: TRBV4-1
D gene: -
clone size: -
CDR3 protein: CASSQEAGFSGQPQHF
CDR3 DNA: TGCGCCAGCAGCCAAGAGGCAGGGTTTAGCGGTCAGCCCCAGCATTTT

J gene: TRBJ1-1
V gene: TRBV9
D gene: -
clone size: -
CDR3 protein: CASSDGSREAFF
CDR3 DNA: TGTGCCAGCAGCGACGGGAGCCGAGAAGCTTTCTTT

J gene: TRBJ2-5
V gene: TRBV12-5
D gene: TRBD1
clone size: -
CDR3 protein: CASGGDRDYETQYF
CDR3 DNA: TGTGCTAGTGGGGGGGACAGGGATTACGAGACCCAGTACTTC

J gene: TRBJ1-5
V gene: TRBV27
D gene: TRBD1
clone size: -
CDR3 protein: CASSDRVNQPQHF
CDR3 DNA: TGTGCCAGCAGTGACAGGGTCAATCAGCCCCAGCATTTT

J gene: TRBJ2-2
V gene: TRBV29-1
D gene: -
clone size: -
CDR3 protein: CSVVQRTGELFF
CDR3 DNA: TGCAGCGTTGTCCAAAGAACCGGGGAGCTGTTTTTT

J gene: TRBJ2-4
V gene: TRBV6-5
D gene: -
clone size: -
CDR3 protein: CASSYGAEAKNIQYF
CDR3 DNA: TGTGCCAGCAGTTACGGAGCGGAGGCCAAAAACATTCAGTACTTC

J gene: TRBJ2-1
V gene: TRBV6-1
D gene: TRBD2
clone size: -
CDR3 protein: CASSEAWGGLDYNEQFF
CDR3 DNA: TGTGCCAGCAGTGAAGCGTGGGGGGGGTTGGACTACAATGAGCAGTTCTTC

J gene: TRBJ1-1
V gene: TRBV5-1
D gene: -
clone size: -
CDR3 protein: CASSLTGTLSTEAFF
CDR3 DNA: TGCGCCAGCAGCTTAACCGGGACATTAAGCACTGAAGCTTTCTTT

J gene: TRBJ1-1
V gene: TRBV29-1
D gene: -
clone size: -
CDR3 protein: CSVEVPGDTEAFF
CDR3 DNA: TGCAGCGTTGAAGTTCCAGGGGACACTGAAGCTTTCTTT

J gene: TRBJ2-7
V gene: TRBV5-1
D gene: -
clone size: -
CDR3 protein: CASSFDYNEQYF
CDR3 DNA: TGCGCCAGCAGCTTCGACTACAACGAGCAGTACTTC

J gene: TRBJ2-3
V gene: TRBV5-6
D gene: -
clone size: once
CDR3 protein: CASSAWGTDTQYF
CDR3 DNA: TGTGCCAGCAGCGCTTGGGGGACAGATACGCAGTATTTT

J gene: TRBJ2-1
V gene: TRBV13
D gene: -
clone size: -
CDR3 protein: CASSVPQDEQFF
CDR3 DNA: TGTGCCAGCAGCGTTCCCCAGGATGAGCAGTTCTTC

J gene: TRBJ2-2
V gene: TRBV5-4
D gene: -
clone size: -
CDR3 protein: CASSPNTGELFF
CDR3 DNA: TGTGCCAGCAGCCCGAACACCGGGGAGCTGTTTTTT

J gene: TRBJ2-1
V gene: TRBV4-1
D gene: TRBD1
clone size: once
CDR3 protein: CASSQIGQVNNEQFF
CDR3 DNA: TGCGCCAGCAGCCAGATAGGACAGGTAAACAATGAGCAGTTCTTC

J gene: TRBJ2-1
V gene: TRBV4-1
D gene: TRBD1
clone size: -
CDR3 protein: CASSQLTGVEYNEQFF
CDR3 DNA: TGTGCCAGCAGCCAATTGACAGGGGTTGAGTACAATGAGCAGTTCTTC

J gene: TRBJ1-2
V gene: TRBV29-1
D gene: -
clone size: -
CDR3 protein: CSVVRDSGYTF
CDR3 DNA: TGCAGCGTTGTACGGGATTCTGGCTACACCTTC

J gene: TRBJ1-5
V gene: TRBV4-1
D gene: TRBD1
clone size: -
CDR3 protein: CASSLDHDRVGQPQHF
CDR3 DNA: TGCGCCAGCAGCCTTGATCATGACAGGGTTGGGCAGCCCCAGCATTTT

J gene: TRBJ1-1
V gene: TRBV27
D gene: -
clone size: -
CDR3 protein: CASSLSKGGTEAFF
CDR3 DNA: TGTGCCAGCAGTTTATCGAAGGGGGGAACTGAAGCTTTCTTT